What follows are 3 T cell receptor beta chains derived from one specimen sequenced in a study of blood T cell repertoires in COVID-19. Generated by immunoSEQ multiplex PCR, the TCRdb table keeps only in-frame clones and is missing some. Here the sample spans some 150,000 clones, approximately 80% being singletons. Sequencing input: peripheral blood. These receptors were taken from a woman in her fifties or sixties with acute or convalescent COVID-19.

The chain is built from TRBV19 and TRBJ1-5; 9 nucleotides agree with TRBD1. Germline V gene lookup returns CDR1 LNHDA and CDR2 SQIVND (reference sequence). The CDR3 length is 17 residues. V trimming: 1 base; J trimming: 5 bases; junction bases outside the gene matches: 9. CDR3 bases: TGTGCCAGTAGTATAGTTGGGGACAGGGATTATCATCAGCCCCAGCATTTT. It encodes CASSIVGDRDYHQPQHF.

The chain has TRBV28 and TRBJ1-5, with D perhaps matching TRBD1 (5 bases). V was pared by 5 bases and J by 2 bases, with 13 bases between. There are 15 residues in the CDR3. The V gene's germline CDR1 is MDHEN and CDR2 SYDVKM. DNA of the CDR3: TGTGCCAGCAGTCCCCAGGGCGGAGGCAATCAGCCCCAGCATTTT. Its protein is CASSPQGGGNQPQHF. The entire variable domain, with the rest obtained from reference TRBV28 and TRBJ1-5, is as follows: DVKVTQSSRYLVKRTGEKVFLECVQDMDHENMFWYRQDPGLGLRLIYFSYDVKMKEKGDIPEGYSVSREKKERFSLILESASTNQTSMYLCASSPQGGGNQPQHFGDGTRLSIL.

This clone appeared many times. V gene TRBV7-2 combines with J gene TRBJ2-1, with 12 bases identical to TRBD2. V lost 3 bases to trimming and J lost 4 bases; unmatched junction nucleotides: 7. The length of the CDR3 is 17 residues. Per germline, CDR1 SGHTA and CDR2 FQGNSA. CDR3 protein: CASSFGLAGNPYNEQFF. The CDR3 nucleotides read TGTGCCAGCAGCTTCGGACTAGCGGGGAACCCTTACAATGAGCAGTTCTTC.